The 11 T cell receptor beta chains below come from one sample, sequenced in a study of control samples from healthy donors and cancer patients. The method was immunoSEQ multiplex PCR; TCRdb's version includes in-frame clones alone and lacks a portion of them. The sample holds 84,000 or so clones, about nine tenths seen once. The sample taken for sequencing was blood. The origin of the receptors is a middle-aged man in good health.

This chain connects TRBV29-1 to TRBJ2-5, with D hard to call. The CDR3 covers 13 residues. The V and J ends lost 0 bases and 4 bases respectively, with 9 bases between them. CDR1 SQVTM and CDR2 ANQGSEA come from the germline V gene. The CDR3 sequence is CSVEERSGETQYF. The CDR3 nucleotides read TGCAGCGTTGAAGAACGGTCTGGAGAGACCCAGTACTTC.

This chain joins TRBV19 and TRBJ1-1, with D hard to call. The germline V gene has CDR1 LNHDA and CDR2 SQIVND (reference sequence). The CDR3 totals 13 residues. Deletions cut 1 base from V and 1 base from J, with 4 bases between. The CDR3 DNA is TGTGCCAGTAGTATAGCTCGGAACACTGAAGCTTTCTTT. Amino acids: CASSIARNTEAFF.

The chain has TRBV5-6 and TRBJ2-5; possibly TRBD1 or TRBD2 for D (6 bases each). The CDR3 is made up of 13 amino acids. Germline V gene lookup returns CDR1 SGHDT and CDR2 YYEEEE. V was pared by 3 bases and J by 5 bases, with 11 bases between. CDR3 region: CASSSGARETQYF. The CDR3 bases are TGTGCCAGCAGCTCGGGGGCCAGGGAGACCCAGTACTTC. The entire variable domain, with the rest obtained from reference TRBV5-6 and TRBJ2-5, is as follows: DAGVTQSPTHLIKTRGQQVTLRCSPKSGHDTVSWYQQALGQGPQFIFQYYEEEERQRGNFPDRFSGHQFPNYSSELNVNALLLGDSALYLCASSSGARETQYFGPGTRLLVL.

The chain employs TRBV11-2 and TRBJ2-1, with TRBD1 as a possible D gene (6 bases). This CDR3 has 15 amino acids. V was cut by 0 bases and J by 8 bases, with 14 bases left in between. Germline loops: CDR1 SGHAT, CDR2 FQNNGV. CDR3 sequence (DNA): TGTGCCAGCAGCTTAGAAACAGGGCTTAGTGATGAGCAGTTCTTC. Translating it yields CASSLETGLSDEQFF.

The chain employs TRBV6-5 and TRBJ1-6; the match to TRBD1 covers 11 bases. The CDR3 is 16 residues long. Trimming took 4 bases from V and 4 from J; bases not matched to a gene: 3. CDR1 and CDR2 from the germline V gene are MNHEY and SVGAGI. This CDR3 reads CASSFGQGAYNSPLHF. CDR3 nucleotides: TGTGCCAGCAGTTTTGGACAGGGGGCTTATAATTCACCCCTCCACTTT.

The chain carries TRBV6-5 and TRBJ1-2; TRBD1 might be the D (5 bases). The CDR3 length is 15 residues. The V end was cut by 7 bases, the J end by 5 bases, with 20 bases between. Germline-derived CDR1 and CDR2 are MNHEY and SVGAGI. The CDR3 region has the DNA TGTGCCAGCATTCCTTACGGGACCTCTGGATATGGCTACACCTTC. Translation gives CASIPYGTSGYGYTF.

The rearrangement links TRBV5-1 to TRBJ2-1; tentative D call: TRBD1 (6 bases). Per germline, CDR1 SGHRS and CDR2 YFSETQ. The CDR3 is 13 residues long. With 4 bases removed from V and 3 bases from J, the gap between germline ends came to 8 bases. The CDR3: CASSGQNYNEQFF. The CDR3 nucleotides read TGCGCCAGCAGCGGACAGAACTACAATGAGCAGTTCTTC. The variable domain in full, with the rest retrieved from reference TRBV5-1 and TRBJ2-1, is KAGVTQTPRYLIKTRGQQVTLSCSPISGHRSVSWYQQTPGQGLQFLFEYFSETQRNKGNFPGRFSGRQFSNSRSEMNVSTLELGDSALYLCASSGQNYNEQFFGPGTRLTVL.

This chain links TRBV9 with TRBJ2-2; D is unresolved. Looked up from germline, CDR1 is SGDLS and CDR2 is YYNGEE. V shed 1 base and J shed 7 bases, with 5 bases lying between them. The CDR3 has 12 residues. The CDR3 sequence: CASSVNYGELFF. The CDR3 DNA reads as TGTGCCAGCAGCGTAAACTACGGGGAGCTGTTTTTT.

The DNA of the CDR3 is TGTGCCAGCAGCTCACCCGACCGGTCCACTGAAGCTTTCTTT. Amino acids: CASSSPDRSTEAFF. The V and J genes are TRBV7-9 and TRBJ1-1; D is unresolved. Trimming stripped 4 bases from V and 4 bases from J, with 13 bases between. Germline CDR1 reads SEHNR; CDR2 reads FQNEAQ (reference sequence). The CDR3 sequence is 14 residues long.

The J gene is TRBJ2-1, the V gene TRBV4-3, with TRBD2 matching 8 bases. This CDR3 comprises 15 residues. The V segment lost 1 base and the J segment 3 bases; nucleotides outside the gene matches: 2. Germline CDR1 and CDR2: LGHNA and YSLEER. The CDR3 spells CASSQAGGLYNEQFF. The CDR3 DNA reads TGCGCCAGCAGCCAAGCGGGGGGGCTCTACAATGAGCAGTTCTTC.

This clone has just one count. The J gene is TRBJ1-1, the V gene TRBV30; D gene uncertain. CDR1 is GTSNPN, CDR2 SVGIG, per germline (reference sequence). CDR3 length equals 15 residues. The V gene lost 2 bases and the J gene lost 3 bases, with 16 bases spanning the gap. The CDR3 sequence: CAWSPPSPLDTEAFF. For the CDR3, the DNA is TGTGCCTGGAGTCCCCCGTCTCCCCTGGACACTGAAGCTTTCTTT.